These 29 T cell receptor beta chains originate from one sample sequenced in a study of blood T cell repertoires in COVID-19. Produced via immunoSEQ multiplex PCR; TCRdb's table is partial and in-frame only. This table holds 180,000 or so clones, roughly 83% found once. Sequences were obtained from peripheral blood. All receptors derive from a woman in her forties with COVID-19, enrolled during active disease.

This clone occurred a few times. This sequence joins TRBV4-1 and TRBJ2-3, with unresolved D. The V gene lost 5 bases and the J gene lost 0 bases, with 9 bases spanning the gap. Germline CDR1 MGHRA, CDR2 YSYEKL. The CDR3 loop spans 14 amino acids. The CDR3 protein is CASSKQPSTDTQYF. The CDR3 bases are TGCGCCAGCAGCAAACAGCCCAGCACAGATACGCAGTATTTT.

The chain employs TRBV6-5 and TRBJ1-4; possible D gene TRBD1, 5 bases. V lost 4 bases to trimming and J lost 7 bases, with 10 bases between them. The CDR3 contains 13 residues. CDR1 is MNHEY and CDR2 is SVGAGI in the germline V gene. CDR3 sequence reads: CASSSWGGEKLFF. CDR3 in DNA: TGTGCCAGCAGTTCCTGGGGGGGTGAAAAACTGTTTTTT.

This chain joins TRBV6-5 and TRBJ2-5; 7 bases fit TRBD1. Looked up from germline, CDR1 is MNHEY and CDR2 is SVGAGI. V gave up 2 bases and J gave up 3 bases; unmatched junction bases: 3. The CDR3 is 14 amino acids. The CDR3 DNA is TGTGCCAGCAGTTACATAGACAGGGAAGAGACCCAGTACTTC. This translates into CASSYIDREETQYF.

The rearrangement joins TRBV28 to TRBJ2-7; D unclear. The germline gives CDR1 MDHEN, CDR2 SYDVKM. Between the trimmed V and J ends, which lost 4 bases and 7 bases, there was a span of 8 bases. CDR3 length: 11 residues. The CDR3 coding sequence is TGTGCCAGCAGTTCCCCCCGGGAGCAGTACTTC. Its translation is CASSSPREQYF.

A single count supports this clone. The J gene is TRBJ1-1, the V gene TRBV10-3; TRBD1 agrees at 12 bases. The trim removed 11 bases at V and 3 bases at J, leaving 7 bases unmatched. Per the germline V gene, CDR1 is ENHRY and CDR2 is SYGVKD. This CDR3 spans 14 amino acids. The CDR3 DNA sequence: TGTGCCGCGGGACAGGGGGCGATTTACACTGAAGCTTTCTTT. It codes for CAAGQGAIYTEAFF.

A few counts support this clone. The same CDR3 can be traced to other DNA sequences in this sample. This chain links TRBV18 with TRBJ1-2; tentatively, D is TRBD1 (6 bases). In germline, CDR1 is KGHSH, CDR2 LQKENI. CDR3 length equals 14 residues. Trimming took off 0 bases at V and 4 bases at J, with 9 bases between the two ends. The CDR3 DNA reads as TGTGCCAGCTCACCACCGGGGGCAGTCTATGGCTACACCTTC. Protein product: CASSPPGAVYGYTF.

Only a few counts were recorded for this clone. The chain couples TRBV6-5 to TRBJ1-5; D remains ambiguous. With 1 base removed from V and 3 bases from J, the gap between germline ends came to 10 bases. The CDR3 consists of 15 residues. The V gene's germline CDR1 is MNHEY and CDR2 SVGAGI. DNA of the CDR3: TGTGCCAGCAGTTACTTCAGCGGACCCAATCAGCCCCAGCATTTT. Encoded protein: CASSYFSGPNQPQHF.

The CDR3 reads CASSSTGGVSTEAFF. CDR3 coding DNA: TGTGCCAGCAGCTCCACGGGCGGGGTGAGCACTGAAGCTTTCTTT. The J gene is TRBJ1-1, the V gene TRBV11-2; D is unclear. CDR3 length equals 15 residues. The V end lost 4 bases, the J end lost 4 bases, and 16 bases lay between the germline ends. Germline CDR1 SGHAT, CDR2 FQNNGV.

This clone was seen a few times. The chain employs TRBV19 and TRBJ1-2, with 9 bases aligning to TRBD1. After removal of 3 bases from V and 3 bases from J, the junction contained 8 bases not matched to a gene. This CDR3 has 16 residues. CDR1 LNHDA and CDR2 SQIVND come from the germline V gene (reference sequence). CDR3 sequence: CASSMESGQGDYGYTF. The CDR3 DNA sequence: TGTGCCAGTAGTATGGAATCGGGACAGGGAGACTATGGCTACACCTTC.

This clone appeared a few times. The chain recombines TRBV10-2 with TRBJ2-7, with 10 positions matching TRBD1. CDR1 and CDR2 (germline): WSHSY, SAAADI. This CDR3 comprises 16 residues. V dropped 8 bases and J dropped 2; count of bases not matched to a gene: 12. The CDR3 DNA reads as TGCGCCAGCTTATCCCGGGGGACAGGGGACACCTACGAGCAGTACTTC. Its protein is CASLSRGTGDTYEQYF.

The chain recombines TRBV19 with TRBJ2-3, with D unclear. With 6 bases removed from V and 4 bases from J, the gap between germline ends came to 8 bases. This CDR3 has 12 amino acids. CDR1 is LNHDA and CDR2 is SQIVND in the germline V gene (reference sequence). In DNA form, the CDR3 reads TGTGCCAGTAGCCCTACCTCAGATACGCAGTATTTT. As protein: CASSPTSDTQYF.

The J gene is TRBJ1-1, the V gene TRBV6-1; possibly TRBD1 for D (5 bases). Trimming stripped 0 bases from V and 6 bases from J, with 26 bases between. Germline CDR1 MNHNS, CDR2 SASEGT. CDR3 length: 19 amino acids. Here the CDR3 DNA reads TGTGCCAGCAGTGAAGCTGGATGGGGTGTGGGGGTTGGGGAGGCTGAAGCTTTCTTT. It yields the protein CASSEAGWGVGVGEAEAFF.

The chain links TRBV7-9 to TRBJ2-2, with unresolved D. The germline V and J ends were trimmed by 5 bases and 4 bases, with 23 bases remaining between them. Germline assignment: CDR1 SEHNR and CDR2 FQNEAQ (reference sequence). The CDR3 totals 18 residues. CDR3 region: CASSPYVGDTSGTGELFF. DNA of the CDR3: TGTGCCAGCAGCCCCTACGTAGGCGATACCTCGGGCACCGGGGAGCTGTTTTTT.

V and J are TRBV6-5 and TRBJ1-2, with 9 bases fitting TRBD1. V lost 0 bases, J lost 6 bases, and 2 bases stayed unmatched. Germline CDR1 is MNHEY and CDR2 is SVGAGI. This CDR3 contains 14 residues. CDR3 bases: TGTGCCAGCAGTTACTCGGGACAGGGAAATGGCTACACCTTC. It encodes CASSYSGQGNGYTF.

This chain joins TRBV29-1 and TRBJ1-4, with 9 bases matching TRBD1. The CDR3 has 15 amino acids. J was trimmed by 8 bases and V by 6 bases; bases with no gene match: 13. CDR1 SQVTM and CDR2 ANQGSEA come from the germline V gene. CDR3 in amino acids: CSVEPGQGYGEKLFF. CDR3 nucleotides: TGCAGCGTAGAACCGGGACAGGGTTATGGGGAAAAACTGTTTTTT.

V and J are TRBV7-6 and TRBJ1-1; D is ambiguous. Germline CDR1 is SGHVS and CDR2 is FNYEAQ. There are 14 residues in the CDR3. V was clipped by 2 bases and J by 4 bases, with 11 bases between them. The CDR3 loop is CASSLNRGSTEAFF. CDR3 sequence (DNA): TGTGCCAGCAGCTTAAATCGGGGAAGCACTGAAGCTTTCTTT.

This clone turned up a few times. This chain links TRBV7-8 with TRBJ2-2; D is ambiguous. Trimming took 2 bases from V and 0 from J, leaving 10 bases between them. This CDR3 spans 16 amino acids. Per the germline V gene, CDR1 is SGHVS and CDR2 is FQNEAQ. The DNA of the CDR3 is TGTGCCAGCAGCTTAATTGGCGGCGCGAACACCGGGGAGCTGTTTTTT. Translation gives CASSLIGGANTGELFF. The complete variable domain, with remaining parts taken from reference TRBV7-8 and TRBJ2-2, reads GAGVSQSPRYKVAKRGQDVALRCDPISGHVSLFWYQQALGQGPEFLTYFQNEAQLDKSGLPSDRFFAERPEGSVSTLKIQRTQQEDSAVYLCASSLIGGANTGELFFGEGSRLTVL.

The DNA for the CDR3 is TGCGCCAGCAGCTGGGACAGGGACTACGAGCAGTACTTC. Protein: CASSWDRDYEQYF. This rearrangement joins TRBV5-1 to TRBJ2-7; 9 bases map to TRBD1. CDR3 length: 13 amino acids. J was trimmed by 3 bases and V by 3 bases; bases with no gene match: 1. Germline lookup yields CDR1 SGHRS and CDR2 YFSETQ. The entire variable domain, with the rest obtained from reference TRBV5-1 and TRBJ2-7, is as follows: KAGVTQTPRYLIKTRGQQVTLSCSPISGHRSVSWYQQTPGQGLQFLFEYFSETQRNKGNFPGRFSGRQFSNSRSEMNVSTLELGDSALYLCASSWDRDYEQYFGPGTRLTVT.

The gene calls are TRBV19 and TRBJ1-1; D gene unclear. CDR1 is LNHDA, CDR2 SQIVND, per germline (reference sequence). Trimming cost V 1 base and J 1 base, with 10 bases left between them. The CDR3 totals 15 residues. The CDR3 spells CASSIVQKRNTEAFF. The CDR3 bases are TGTGCCAGTAGTATAGTTCAGAAACGGAACACTGAAGCTTTCTTT.

V gene TRBV6-4 combines with J gene TRBJ1-6; 9 bases match TRBD1. V lost 4 bases and J lost 7; bases outside the gene matches: 2. The germline V gene has CDR1 MRHNA and CDR2 SNTAGT. The CDR3 spans 14 residues. CDR3 nucleotide sequence: TGTGCCAGCAGTGCGGGACAGGGAAATTCACCCCTCCACTTT. As protein: CASSAGQGNSPLHF.

This chain joins TRBV27 and TRBJ2-1; D unclear. CDR3 length: 13 amino acids. V gave up 5 bases and J gave up 3 bases, with 8 bases separating them. CDR1 is MNHEY, CDR2 SMNVEV, per germline (reference sequence). In DNA form, the CDR3 reads TGTGCCAGCAGTCTTGCAGTCTACAATGAGCAGTTCTTC. This gives the protein CASSLAVYNEQFF.

This rearrangement joins TRBV19 to TRBJ2-5, with TRBD1 matching 7 bases. J lost 2 bases, V lost 3 bases, and 3 bases had no gene match. Per germline, CDR1 LNHDA and CDR2 SQIVND (reference sequence). CDR3 length: 14 amino acids. The chain's CDR3 is CASSILDRQETQYF. The CDR3 DNA follows: TGTGCCAGTAGTATCCTGGACAGGCAAGAGACCCAGTACTTC.

As to this clone: Other DNA sequences of this sample code for an identical CDR3. This rearrangement joins TRBV5-1 to TRBJ1-2, with unresolved D. The CDR3 totals 14 residues. Germline-derived CDR1 and CDR2 are SGHRS and YFSETQ. V was pared by 3 bases and J by 4 bases, with 13 bases between. The CDR3 loop reads CASSSEELGYGYTF. Here the CDR3 DNA reads TGCGCCAGCAGCTCGGAGGAGCTGGGCTATGGCTACACCTTC.

This clone was seen more than once but under ten times. The chain has TRBV4-2 and TRBJ1-5, with D hard to call. Germline V gene sequence: CDR1 LGHNA, CDR2 YNFKEQ. Trimming took off 0 bases at V and 5 bases at J, with 20 bases between the two ends. The CDR3 is made up of 18 amino acids. CDR3 DNA: TGTGCCAGCAGCCAAGATGAATGGCTGCGCGGAGGAGATCAGCCCCAGCATTTT. Encoded protein: CASSQDEWLRGGDQPQHF.

The rearrangement joins TRBV7-9 to TRBJ2-7; D is perhaps TRBD2 (5 bases). The V end lost 4 bases, the J end lost 7 bases, and 14 bases lay between the germline ends. The germline CDR1 and CDR2 sequences are SEHNR and FQNEAQ (reference sequence). This CDR3 has 13 amino acids. Here the CDR3 reads CASSSQDSWEQYF. CDR3 sequence (DNA): TGTGCCAGCAGCTCCCAGGACTCCTGGGAGCAGTACTTC.

Comment on this clone: Other DNA variants within this sample encode the same CDR3. This CDR3 is CASSYSGTDYEKLFF. The CDR3 DNA reads as TGTGCCAGCAGTTACTCGGGGACAGACTATGAAAAACTGTTTTTT. This sequence joins TRBV6-5 and TRBJ1-4; 7 bases agree with TRBD1. Trimming at V came to 0 bases and at J to 6 bases, leaving 4 bases not matched to a gene. The CDR3 totals 15 residues. The germline V gene has CDR1 MNHEY and CDR2 SVGAGI.

CDR3 amino acids: CASSSIRAGEIGEQFF. In DNA, the CDR3 is TGTGCCAGCAGCTCGATAAGAGCGGGAGAAATTGGAGAGCAGTTCTTC. The chain uses TRBV7-2 and TRBJ2-1; 8 nucleotides align to TRBD2. J was trimmed by 10 bases and V by 4 bases; bases with no gene match: 15. The length of the CDR3 is 16 residues. Germline V gives CDR1 SGHTA, CDR2 FQGNSA.

The chain uses TRBV6-5 and TRBJ2-5; 9 bases match TRBD1. The V gene's germline CDR1 is MNHEY and CDR2 SVGAGI. V shed 7 bases, J shed 5 bases, and the junction held 8 bases outside the gene matches. The CDR3 runs 14 residues. CDR3 residues: CASNSQGARETQYF. Here the CDR3 DNA reads TGTGCCAGCAACTCACAGGGGGCAAGGGAGACCCAGTACTTC.

The chain carries TRBV5-6 and TRBJ2-7, with TRBD1 matching 8 bases. Germline CDR1 SGHDT, CDR2 YYEEEE. The CDR3 has 16 amino acids. Trimming at V came to 0 bases and at J to 2 bases, leaving 7 bases not matched to a gene. CDR3 coding DNA: TGTGCCAGCAGCTTGGTTGGCGTGACAGGGGCCTACGAGCAGTACTTC. It encodes CASSLVGVTGAYEQYF.